This T cell receptor (beta chain) was identified in a study of CD8 T cells in ankylosing spondylitis. Molecular-barcoded quantitative 5'-RACE produced these TCR beta libraries. TCRdb reprocessed the 5' RACE reads via MiXCR and lists one record per CDR3 protein. Here the sample spans under 950,000 distinct CDR3 sequences, under 20% being singletons. V lost 0 bases and J 6 bases, leaving 12 bases between the germline ends. Germline assignment: CDR1 LNHNV and CDR2 YYDKDF (reference sequence). CDR3 length: 14 residues. Findings of the study overall: Researchers report that disease-linked clones proved CD8+ and relatively rare in peripheral blood. Within ankylosing spondylitis blood, a TCR beta motif made up of fewer than ten highly homologous variants appeared to be characteristic. Matched synovial fluid from ankylosing spondylitis patients was reported to be enriched for disease-linked clones.

A word on this clonotype: Its antigen is not known.

This sequence joins TRBV15 and TRBJ2-7; D is unresolved. The sequence was obtained from a male donor with ankylosing spondylitis. The sample comprised blood, either unsorted or a sorted T cell fraction (not recorded which). The CDR3 nucleotides read TGTGCCACCAGCAGAGACGGTGAATCGGGCGAGCAGTACTTC. Translation gives CATSRDGESGEQYF.